This TCR beta chain was sequenced in a study of blood T cell repertoires in COVID-19. Produced via immunoSEQ multiplex PCR; TCRdb's table is partial and in-frame only. The sample shows about 480,000 clones, around 90% of them seen only once. The V and J ends lost 6 bases and 3 bases, in that order; junction bases with no gene match: 4. The germline V gene encodes CDR1 SGHVS and CDR2 FQNEAQ. The CDR3 spans 13 residues. This TCR was sampled from a woman aged 18-30 years with acute COVID-19. The V and J genes are TRBV7-8 and TRBJ1-1; 7 bases agree with TRBD1. The sequenced sample consisted of PBMCs or T cells enriched from blood (not recorded which). The CDR3 region is CASSNQGDTEAFF. The CDR3 DNA reads TGTGCCAGCAGTAATCAGGGGGACACTGAAGCTTTCTTT. The variable domain in full, completed from reference TRBV7-8 and TRBJ1-1, reads GAGVSQSPRYKVAKRGQDVALRCDPISGHVSLFWYQQALGQGPEFLTYFQNEAQLDKSGLPSDRFFAERPEGSVSTLKIQRTQQEDSAVYLCASSNQGDTEAFFGQGTRLTVV.